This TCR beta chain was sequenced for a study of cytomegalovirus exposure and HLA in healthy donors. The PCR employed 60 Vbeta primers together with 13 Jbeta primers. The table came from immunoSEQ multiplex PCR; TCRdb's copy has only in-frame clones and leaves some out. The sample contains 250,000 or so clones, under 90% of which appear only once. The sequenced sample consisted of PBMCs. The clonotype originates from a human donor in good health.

The CDR3 nucleotides are TGTGCCAGCAGTGAAGCAAAAATAGTGGTGGGGGCGATGACCTACGAGCAGTACTTC. This sequence encodes CASSEAKIVVGAMTYEQYF. This chain links TRBV2 with TRBJ2-7; possibly TRBD1 for D (6 bases). Trimming took off 0 bases at V and 2 bases at J, with 23 bases between the two ends. The germline CDR1 and CDR2 sequences are SNHLY and FYNNEI. The CDR3 covers 19 residues.